Shown below are 21 T cell receptor beta chains from a single sample sequenced in a study of T cells after somatic rescue of genetic block. Some clones are missing from TCRdb's copy, which holds only in-frame ones; the method was immunoSEQ multiplex PCR. Counted here are about 9,100 clones, around two thirds occurring once; the ten biggest clones make up approximately 23%. Sequencing was carried out using peripheral blood mononuclear cells (PBMCs). The receptors originated from a boy aged 5-17 years.

J is TRBJ1-2 and V is TRBV10-3; D unresolved. Germline V gene lookup returns CDR1 ENHRY and CDR2 SYGVKD. The CDR3 is 12 amino acids. The V gene lost 0 bases and the J gene lost 7 bases, with 6 bases spanning the gap. CDR3 in DNA: TGTGCCATCAGTGAGTCAGCGGCTGGCTACACCTTC. Residues: CAISESAAGYTF.

The chain recombines TRBV4-1 with TRBJ1-5; D is undetermined. Trimming took off 4 bases at V and 0 bases at J, with 16 bases between the two ends. Germline CDR1 reads MGHRA; CDR2 reads YSYEKL. The CDR3 consists of 17 residues. The CDR3 DNA is TGCGCCAGCAGCCTGGCCCACCGGGCTTATAGCAATCAGCCCCAGCATTTT. Amino acids: CASSLAHRAYSNQPQHF.

This chain uses TRBV11-2 with TRBJ2-7; D gene ambiguous. The CDR3 length is 14 residues. V was pared by 3 bases and J by 4 bases, with 13 bases between. CDR1 is SGHAT and CDR2 is FQNNGV in the germline V gene. Here the CDR3 reads CASSFSIGWYEQYF. In DNA, the CDR3 is TGTGCCAGCAGCTTTAGTATAGGGTGGTACGAGCAGTACTTC.

V usage is TRBV14 and J usage is TRBJ2-7; D uncertain. V lost 4 bases, J lost 0 bases, and 4 bases lay in between. This CDR3 region has 12 residues. From germline, CDR1 is SGHDN and CDR2 FVKESK. The CDR3 spells CASSLRSYEQYF. The CDR3, as DNA: TGTGCCAGCAGCCTTCGCTCCTACGAGCAGTACTTC.

The CDR3 region has the DNA TGTGCCAGCAGCCCTCAGGGGGGTGATACGCAGTATTTT. This sequence encodes CASSPQGGDTQYF. This chain links TRBV7-9 with TRBJ2-3, with D possibly matching TRBD1 (7 bases). In germline, CDR1 is SEHNR, CDR2 FQNEAQ (reference sequence). This CDR3 is built from 13 residues. Trimming pared 5 bases from V and 6 bases from J, leaving 12 bases between. Complete variable domain (other parts from reference TRBV7-9 and TRBJ2-3): DTGVSQNPRHKITKRGQNVTFRCDPISEHNRLYWYRQTLGQGPEFLTYFQNEAQLEKSRLLSDRFSAERPKGSFSTLEIQRTEQGDSAMYLCASSPQGGDTQYFGPGTRLTVL.

The chain combines TRBV5-1 with TRBJ2-7; TRBD1 might be the D (7 bases). The CDR3 runs 16 residues. CDR1 and CDR2 from the germline V gene are SGHRS and YFSETQ. V lost 6 bases to trimming and J lost 2 bases, with 21 bases between them. The CDR3 loop is CASTPRKAGGTYEQYF. CDR3 bases: TGCGCCAGCACCCCAAGGAAGGCAGGGGGGACCTACGAGCAGTACTTC.

This chain joins TRBV27 and TRBJ1-1; 8 bases match TRBD1. The CDR3 extends over 14 amino acids. In germline, CDR1 is MNHEY, CDR2 SMNVEV (reference sequence). V dropped 1 base and J dropped 4; count of bases not matched to a gene: 2. In DNA form, the CDR3 reads TGTGCCAGCAGTTTATGGACAGGGAGCACTGAAGCTTTCTTT. It is translated as CASSLWTGSTEAFF.

This sequence joins TRBV15 and TRBJ1-6; the D is unclear. V lost 0 bases, J lost 8 bases, and 5 bases lay in between. The germline CDR1 and CDR2 sequences are LNHNV and YYDKDF (reference sequence). The CDR3 runs to 13 residues. CDR3 bases: TGTGCCACCAGCAGAGAGACTTATTCACCCCTCCACTTT. It translates to CATSRETYSPLHF. Full variable domain (missing parts from reference TRBV15 and TRBJ1-6): DAMVIQNPRYQVTQFGKPVTLSCSQTLNHNVMYWYQQKSSQAPKLLFHYYDKDFNNEADTPDNFQSRRPNTSFCFLDIRSPGLGDTAMYLCATSRETYSPLHFGNGTRLTVT.

The chain's CDR3 is CASLPGQGLSGYNSPLHF. The CDR3 region has the DNA TGTGCCAGCCTGCCGGGACAGGGCCTATCCGGCTATAATTCACCCCTCCACTTT. The V call is TRBV28, the J call TRBJ1-6; TRBD1 matches 9 bases. Germline values: CDR1 MDHEN, CDR2 SYDVKM. There are 18 residues in the CDR3. The trim removed 8 bases at V and 3 bases at J, leaving 14 bases unmatched.

This clone was counted a few times. The genes are TRBV6-5 and TRBJ1-6; a weak D match, TRBD1 (6 bases). Germline V gene sequence: CDR1 MNHEY, CDR2 SVGAGI. This CDR3 is 14 amino acids long. V lost 2 bases, J lost 7 bases, and 9 bases lay in between. As DNA, the CDR3 is TGTGCCAGCAGTTACGGGACAAAGAATTCACCCCTCCACTTT. Protein sequence: CASSYGTKNSPLHF.

This chain connects TRBV15 to TRBJ2-5, with 9 nucleotides matching TRBD1. V lost 0 bases to trimming and J lost 4 bases; unmatched junction nucleotides: 6. The CDR3 covers 16 residues. Per the germline V gene, CDR1 is LNHNV and CDR2 is YYDKDF (reference sequence). In DNA form, the CDR3 reads TGTGCCACCAGCAGAGATGGGACAGGGCTAGGAGAGACCCAGTACTTC. Amino acid sequence: CATSRDGTGLGETQYF.

The V call is TRBV5-6, the J call TRBJ1-1; no definite D call. With 2 bases removed from V and 0 bases from J, the gap between germline ends came to 8 bases. The CDR3 is 14 residues long. CDR1 is SGHDT, CDR2 YYEEEE, per germline. The CDR3: CASSFGRMNTEAFF. CDR3 nucleotides: TGTGCCAGCAGCTTCGGGAGGATGAACACTGAAGCTTTCTTT.

The chain employs TRBV5-4 and TRBJ2-7, with 8 nucleotides matching TRBD1. V gave up 0 bases and J gave up 1 base; unmatched junction bases: 6. CDR1 is SGHNT and CDR2 is YYREEE in the germline V gene (reference sequence). This CDR3 has 16 amino acids. In nucleotides, the CDR3 is TGTGCCAGCAGCTTGGCCCCCCGGACAGGGTCCTACGAGCAGTACTTC. Amino acids: CASSLAPRTGSYEQYF.

This sequence joins TRBV6-5 and TRBJ1-6; D remains ambiguous. The germline V gene has CDR1 MNHEY and CDR2 SVGAGI. The CDR3 runs 13 residues. V was clipped by 0 bases and J by 7 bases, with 4 bases between them. CDR3 residues: CASSYSANSPLHF. The CDR3, as DNA: TGTGCCAGCAGTTACTCGGCGAATTCACCCCTCCACTTT.

The count of this clone is one. The chain combines TRBV5-1 with TRBJ2-3, with 7 bases aligning to TRBD1. The CDR3 contains 13 residues. Germline V gives CDR1 SGHRS, CDR2 YFSETQ. V was clipped by 2 bases and J by 4 bases; unmatched bases: 1. The chain's CDR3 is CASSFTGADTQYF. The CDR3 region has the DNA TGCGCCAGCAGCTTTACAGGGGCAGATACGCAGTATTTT.

The chain joins TRBV28 to TRBJ1-4, with a weak D call TRBD1 (6 bases). CDR3 length equals 16 residues. V shed 5 bases and J shed 8 bases, with 21 bases lying between them. Germline V gene data show CDR1 as MDHEN and CDR2 as SYDVKM. For the CDR3, the DNA is TGTGCCAGCAGTCCCCCCCTGGGGGCAGGGGACGAAAAACTGTTTTTT. It yields the protein CASSPPLGAGDEKLFF. Looking up the rest from reference TRBV28 and TRBJ1-4 gives the full variable domain: DVKVTQSSRYLVKRTGEKVFLECVQDMDHENMFWYRQDPGLGLRLIYFSYDVKMKEKGDIPEGYSVSREKKERFSLILESASTNQTSMYLCASSPPLGAGDEKLFFGSGTQLSVL.

V usage is TRBV5-4 and J usage is TRBJ2-7, with a weak D call TRBD2 (7 bases). In germline, CDR1 is SGHNT, CDR2 YYREEE (reference sequence). The CDR3 contains 15 residues. V was shortened by 0 bases and J by 2 bases, with 12 bases between the two germline ends. CDR3 loop: CASSLGRGGTYEQYF. CDR3 bases: TGTGCCAGCAGCTTGGGCAGGGGAGGGACCTACGAGCAGTACTTC.

The J gene is TRBJ1-4, the V gene TRBV30; D gene ambiguous. V lost 0 bases, J lost 5 bases, and 10 bases lay in between. This CDR3 is 14 amino acids long. In germline, CDR1 is GTSNPN, CDR2 SVGIG (reference sequence). DNA for the CDR3: TGTGCCTGGAGTGTAGGCAGATCAAATGAAAAACTGTTTTTT. Its protein is CAWSVGRSNEKLFF.

This sequence joins TRBV9 and TRBJ2-1, with D perhaps being TRBD1 or TRBD2 (6 bases each). The CDR3 covers 15 residues. Looked up from germline, CDR1 is SGDLS and CDR2 is YYNGEE. The ends were cut back, 5 bases at V and 4 bases at J, with 16 bases in the middle. The CDR3 nucleotides are TGTGCCAGCAGTGCCGGGGGCTACCTTTACAATGAGCAGTTCTTC. This codes for CASSAGGYLYNEQFF. Full variable domain (remainder filled in from reference TRBV9 and TRBJ2-1): DSGVTQTPKHLITATGQRVTLRCSPRSGDLSVYWYQQSLDQGLQFLIQYYNGEERAKGNILERFSAQQFPDLHSELNLSSLELGDSALYFCASSAGGYLYNEQFFGPGTRLTVL.

V and J are TRBV7-9 and TRBJ2-1, with 8 bases that match TRBD2. CDR1 is SEHNR, CDR2 FQNEAQ, per germline (reference sequence). After removal of 7 bases from V and 10 bases from J, the junction contained 15 bases not matched to a gene. CDR3 length equals 15 residues. For the CDR3, the DNA is TGTGCCAGCACCCCACCGGGACTCTCGGGGGGGGAGCAGTTCTTC. The encoded protein is CASTPPGLSGGEQFF. Based on the CDR3 plus reference TRBV7-9 and TRBJ2-1, the full variable domain is DTGVSQNPRHKITKRGQNVTFRCDPISEHNRLYWYRQTLGQGPEFLTYFQNEAQLEKSRLLSDRFSAERPKGSFSTLEIQRTEQGDSAMYLCASTPPGLSGGEQFFGPGTRLTVL.

The J gene is TRBJ2-7, the V gene TRBV5-6; 9 bases match TRBD1. The CDR3 extends over 13 amino acids. Germline CDR1 reads SGHDT; CDR2 reads YYEEEE. Unmatched junction bases numbered 3, after V lost 6 bases and J lost 2 bases. The CDR3 DNA follows: TGTGCCAGCATTAGACAGGGGGCCTACGAGCAGTACTTC. It encodes CASIRQGAYEQYF.